The 7 T cell receptor beta chains presented below share a single source sample, sequenced in a study of blood T cell repertoires in COVID-19. Here immunoSEQ multiplex PCR was the method, and the copy in TCRdb shows in-frame clones only, minus some. The sample carries about 190,000 clones, 88% recorded once. The material sequenced was peripheral blood. Receptors originate from a middle-aged woman who had recovered from COVID-19.

J is TRBJ2-7 and V is TRBV9; tentatively, D is TRBD2 (6 bases). The length of the CDR3 is 15 residues. Between the trimmed V and J ends, which lost 0 bases and 5 bases, there was a span of 15 bases. Germline assignment: CDR1 SGDLS and CDR2 YYNGEE. As DNA, the CDR3 is TGTGCCAGCAGCGTAGGGGTGACTAGTTCTAACGAGCAGTACTTC. Amino acid sequence: CASSVGVTSSNEQYF.

This clone is a singleton in its sample. This chain links TRBV6-2 or TRBV6-3 with TRBJ2-1; D is unclear. With 1 base removed from V and 4 bases from J, the gap between germline ends came to 8 bases. Germline V lookup: CDR1 MNHEY, CDR2 SVGEGT. The CDR3 runs to 14 residues. The CDR3 DNA reads TGTGCCAGCAGTTACTTGGCGGTATACAATGAGCAGTTCTTC. This codes for CASSYLAVYNEQFF.

The V call is TRBV30, the J call TRBJ2-7, with a possible D match to TRBD1 (6 bases). The germline V gene has CDR1 GTSNPN and CDR2 SVGIG (reference sequence). The CDR3 is 13 amino acids. V was pared by 1 base and J by 2 bases, with 9 bases between. In DNA, the CDR3 is TGTGCCTGGAGTGAGGGGGTTCCCTACGAGCAGTACTTC. Translation: CAWSEGVPYEQYF.

V and J are TRBV24-1 and TRBJ2-5; 8 positions match TRBD1. V dropped 3 bases and J dropped 5; count of bases not matched to a gene: 10. CDR3 length equals 16 residues. The germline V gene encodes CDR1 KGHDR and CDR2 SFDVKD. In DNA form, the CDR3 reads TGTGCCACCAGTGATCGGACCAGGGGGCTGGGGGAGACCCAGTACTTC. Its protein is CATSDRTRGLGETQYF.

The J gene is TRBJ1-1, the V gene TRBV11-2; D gene unclear. Germline CDR1 SGHAT, CDR2 FQNNGV. The CDR3 sequence is 14 residues long. V lost 3 bases and J 3 bases, leaving 11 bases between the germline ends. CDR3 in amino acids: CASSFTFGDTEAFF. The CDR3 DNA reads TGTGCCAGCAGCTTTACCTTCGGGGACACTGAAGCTTTCTTT. The complete variable domain, with remaining parts taken from reference TRBV11-2 and TRBJ1-1, reads EAGVAQSPRYKIIEKRQSVAFWCNPISGHATLYWYQQILGQGPKLLIQFQNNGVVDDSQLPKDRFSAERLKGVDSTLKIQPAKLEDSAVYLCASSFTFGDTEAFFGQGTRLTVV.

The V and J genes are TRBV25-1 and TRBJ2-2; 8 nucleotides line up with TRBD1. The germline CDR1 and CDR2 sequences are MGHDK and SYGVNS. This CDR3 comprises 17 residues. With V trimmed by 4 bases and J by 0 bases, 7 bases remained unmatched. CDR3 region: CASSGHRQGTNTGELFF. The CDR3 bases are TGTGCCAGCAGTGGCCACCGACAGGGGACGAACACCGGGGAGCTGTTTTTT.

The V gene is TRBV9, the J gene TRBJ1-2; weak D call: TRBD1 (6 bases). This CDR3 comprises 15 residues. Germline assignment: CDR1 SGDLS and CDR2 YYNGEE. V shed 0 bases and J shed 7 bases, with 16 bases lying between them. The CDR3 sequence is CASSVDVGGSSGYTF. DNA of the CDR3: TGTGCCAGCAGCGTAGACGTAGGGGGAAGCAGTGGCTACACCTTC.